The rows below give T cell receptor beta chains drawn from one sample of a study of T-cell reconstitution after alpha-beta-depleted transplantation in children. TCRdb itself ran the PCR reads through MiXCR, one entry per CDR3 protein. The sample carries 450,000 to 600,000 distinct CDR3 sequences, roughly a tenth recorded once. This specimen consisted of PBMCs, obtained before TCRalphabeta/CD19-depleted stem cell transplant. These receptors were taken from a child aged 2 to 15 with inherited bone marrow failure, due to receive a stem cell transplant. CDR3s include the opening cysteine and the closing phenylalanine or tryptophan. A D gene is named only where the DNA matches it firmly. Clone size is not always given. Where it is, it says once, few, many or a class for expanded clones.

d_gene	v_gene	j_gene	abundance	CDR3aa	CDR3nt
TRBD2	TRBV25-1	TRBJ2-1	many	CASSAILAGNEQFF	TGTGCCAGCAGTGCAATACTAGCGGGCAATGAGCAGTTCTTC
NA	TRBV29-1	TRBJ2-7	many	CSVGGEGLYEQYF	TGCAGCGTTGGGGGCGAGGGCCTCTACGAGCAGTACTTC
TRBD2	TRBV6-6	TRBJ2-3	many	CASSYGLAGVDTQYF	TGTGCCAGCAGTTATGGACTAGCGGGAGTAGATACGCAGTATTTT
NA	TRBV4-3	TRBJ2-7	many	CASSQESGVTYEQYF	TGCGCCAGCAGCCAAGAGTCGGGAGTAACCTACGAGCAGTACTTC
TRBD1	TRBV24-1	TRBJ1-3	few	CATSDSRWTGGEESGNTIYF	TGTGCCACCAGTGATTCACGTTGGACAGGGGGCGAGGAATCTGGAAACACCATATATTTT
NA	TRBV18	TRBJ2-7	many	CASSPNWGQTHYEQYF	TGTGCCAGCTCACCAAATTGGGGGCAGACTCACTACGAGCAGTACTTC
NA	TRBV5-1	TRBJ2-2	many	CASSLPRFAGELFF	TGCGCCAGCAGCTTGCCTAGATTTGCCGGGGAGCTGTTTTTT
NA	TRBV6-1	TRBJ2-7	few	CASTLRASIYEQYF	TGTGCCAGCACTCTCCGGGCCTCGATCTACGAGCAGTACTTC
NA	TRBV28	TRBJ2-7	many	CASKGAEPYEQYF	TGTGCCAGCAAAGGGGCAGAGCCTTACGAGCAGTACTTC
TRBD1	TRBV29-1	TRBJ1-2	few	CSVEGMGQGGGYTF	TGCAGCGTTGAAGGGATGGGACAGGGCGGCGGCTACACCTTC
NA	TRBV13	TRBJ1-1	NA	CASSFQRGEAFF	TGTGCCAGCAGCTTTCAACGGGGTGAAGCTTTCTTT
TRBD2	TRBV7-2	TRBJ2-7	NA	CASSHVERDPYEQYF	TGTGCCAGCAGCCACGTTGAGCGGGACCCCTACGAGCAGTACTTC
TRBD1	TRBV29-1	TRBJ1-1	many	CSVSGGMNTEAFF	TGCAGCGTATCAGGGGGCATGAACACTGAAGCTTTCTTT
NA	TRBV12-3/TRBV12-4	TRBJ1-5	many	CASSPGHFETVGNQPQHF	TGTGCCAGCAGTCCCGGACATTTTGAAACGGTAGGCAATCAGCCCCAGCATTTT
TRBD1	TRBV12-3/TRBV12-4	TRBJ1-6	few	CASKSGQALNSPLHF	TGTGCCAGCAAGAGTGGACAGGCCCTAAATTCACCCCTCCACTTT
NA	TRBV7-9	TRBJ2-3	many	CASSPLERSTDTQYF	TGTGCCAGCAGCCCCCTTGAGCGGAGCACAGATACGCAGTATTTT
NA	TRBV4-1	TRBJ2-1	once	CASSPPGTFSEQFF	TGCGCCAGCAGCCCCCCCGGGACTTTTTCTGAGCAGTTCTTC
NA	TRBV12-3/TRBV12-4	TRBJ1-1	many	CASSSPGLSEAFF	TGTGCCAGCAGTTCCCCCGGGCTCTCCGAAGCTTTCTTT
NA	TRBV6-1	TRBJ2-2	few	CASTPMGPADTGELFF	TGTGCCAGCACCCCAATGGGACCAGCCGACACCGGGGAGCTGTTTTTT
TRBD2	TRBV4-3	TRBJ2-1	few	CASSQDSGGAGGYNEQFF	TGCGCCAGCAGCCAAGATTCTGGGGGAGCGGGGGGGTACAATGAGCAGTTCTTC
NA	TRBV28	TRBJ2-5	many	CASSTIWGAHETQYF	TGTGCCAGCAGTACCATCTGGGGGGCGCATGAGACCCAGTACTTC
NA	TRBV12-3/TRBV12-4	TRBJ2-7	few	CASKSGSSYEQYF	TGTGCCAGCAAGTCGGGTAGCTCCTACGAGCAGTACTTC
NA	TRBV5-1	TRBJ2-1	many	CASSLGQLTYNEQFF	TGCGCCAGCAGCTTGGGGCAGCTTACCTACAATGAGCAGTTCTTC
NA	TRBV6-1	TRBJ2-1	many	CASSDGSNEQFF	TGTGCCAGCAGTGATGGTTCCAATGAGCAGTTCTTC
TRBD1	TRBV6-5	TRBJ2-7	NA	CASSYFPGQGYEQYF	TGTGCCAGCAGTTACTTTCCGGGACAGGGGTACGAGCAGTACTTC
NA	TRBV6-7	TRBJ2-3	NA	CTRSSGSPLSQIWGQYF	TGTACCCGCAGTTCGGGGTCCCCACTCTCACAGATTTGGGGGCAGTATTTT
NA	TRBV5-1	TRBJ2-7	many	CASSLGGQNSYEQYF	TGCGCCAGCAGCTTGGGTGGACAGAATTCCTACGAGCAGTACTTC
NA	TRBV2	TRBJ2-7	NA	CASTDFPYEQYF	TGTGCCAGCACTGACTTCCCCTACGAGCAGTACTTC
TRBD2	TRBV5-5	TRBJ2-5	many	CASSLLAGGPGQETQYF	TGTGCCAGCAGCCTACTAGCGGGAGGGCCGGGGCAAGAGACCCAGTACTTC
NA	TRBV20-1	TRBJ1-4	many	CSAHGGVATNEKLFF	TGCAGTGCCCACGGGGGGGTTGCAACTAATGAAAAACTGTTTTTT
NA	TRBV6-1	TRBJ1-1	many	CASKTTTLNTEAFF	TGTGCCAGCAAGACAACCACCTTGAACACTGAAGCTTTCTTT